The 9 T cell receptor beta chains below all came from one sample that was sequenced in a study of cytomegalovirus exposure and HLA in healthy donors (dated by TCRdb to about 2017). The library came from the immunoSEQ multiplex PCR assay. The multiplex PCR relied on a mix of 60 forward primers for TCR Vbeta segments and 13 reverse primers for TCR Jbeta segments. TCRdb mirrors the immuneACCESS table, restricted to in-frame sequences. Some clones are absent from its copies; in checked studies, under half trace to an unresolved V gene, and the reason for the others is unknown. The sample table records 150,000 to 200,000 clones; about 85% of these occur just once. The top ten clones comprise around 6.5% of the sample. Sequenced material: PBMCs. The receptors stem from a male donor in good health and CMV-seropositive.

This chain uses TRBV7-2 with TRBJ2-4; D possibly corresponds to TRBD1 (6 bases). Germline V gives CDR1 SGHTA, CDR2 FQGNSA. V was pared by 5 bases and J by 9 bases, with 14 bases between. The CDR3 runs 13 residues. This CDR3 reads CASSVDRGGIQYF. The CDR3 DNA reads TGTGCCAGCAGCGTGGACAGAGGGGGCATTCAGTACTTC.

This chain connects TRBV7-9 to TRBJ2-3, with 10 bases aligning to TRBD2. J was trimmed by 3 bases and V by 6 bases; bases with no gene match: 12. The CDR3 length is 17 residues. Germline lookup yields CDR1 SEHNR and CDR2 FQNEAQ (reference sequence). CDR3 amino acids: CASSRSVGTSETDTQYF. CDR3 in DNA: TGTGCCAGCAGTCGATCCGTGGGGACTAGCGAGACAGATACGCAGTATTTT.

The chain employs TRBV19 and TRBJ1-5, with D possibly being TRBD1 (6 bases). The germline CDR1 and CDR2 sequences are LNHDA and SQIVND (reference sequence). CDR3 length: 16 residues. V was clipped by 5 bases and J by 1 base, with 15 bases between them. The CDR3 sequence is CASSSQGGLSNQPQHF. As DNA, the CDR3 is TGTGCCAGTAGTTCACAGGGCGGTCTGAGCAATCAGCCCCAGCATTTT.

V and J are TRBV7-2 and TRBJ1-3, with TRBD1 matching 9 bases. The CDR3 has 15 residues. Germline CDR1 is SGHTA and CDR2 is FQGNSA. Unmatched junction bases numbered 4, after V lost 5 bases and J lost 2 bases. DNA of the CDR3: TGTGCCAGCAGCCTGACAGGGGGAACTGGAAACACCATATATTTT. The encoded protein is CASSLTGGTGNTIYF.

CDR3 protein: CASTEVTGGGNTIYF. The CDR3 nucleotides are TGTGCCAGCACCGAAGTCACAGGGGGAGGAAACACCATATATTTT. This chain links TRBV6-5 with TRBJ1-3; 8 bases align to TRBD1. Germline CDR1 MNHEY, CDR2 SVGAGI. V lost 7 bases to trimming and J lost 4 bases; unmatched junction nucleotides: 9. The CDR3 has 15 amino acids.

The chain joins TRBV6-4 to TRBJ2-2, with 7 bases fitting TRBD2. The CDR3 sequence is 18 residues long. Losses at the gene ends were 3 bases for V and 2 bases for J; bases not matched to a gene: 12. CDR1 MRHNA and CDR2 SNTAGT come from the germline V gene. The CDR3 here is CASSESPSGVGNTGELFF. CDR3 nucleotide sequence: TGTGCCAGCAGTGAATCTCCCAGCGGGGTAGGCAACACCGGGGAGCTGTTTTTT.

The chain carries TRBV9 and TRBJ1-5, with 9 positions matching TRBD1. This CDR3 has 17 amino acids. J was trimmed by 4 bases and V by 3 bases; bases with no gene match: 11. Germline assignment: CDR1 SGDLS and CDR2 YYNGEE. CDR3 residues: CASSAATGTGLNQPQHF. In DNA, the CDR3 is TGTGCCAGCAGCGCCGCGACCGGGACAGGGCTTAATCAGCCCCAGCATTTT. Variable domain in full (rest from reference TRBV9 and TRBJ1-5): DSGVTQTPKHLITATGQRVTLRCSPRSGDLSVYWYQQSLDQGLQFLIQYYNGEERAKGNILERFSAQQFPDLHSELNLSSLELGDSALYFCASSAATGTGLNQPQHFGDGTRLSIL.

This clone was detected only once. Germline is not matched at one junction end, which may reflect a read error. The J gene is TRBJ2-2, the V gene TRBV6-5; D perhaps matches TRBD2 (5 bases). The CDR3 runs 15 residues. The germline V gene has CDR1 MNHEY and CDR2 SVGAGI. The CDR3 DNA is TGTGCCAGCAATTTAATGGGAGCGAAAACCGGGGAGCTGTTTTTT. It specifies CASNLMGAKTGELFF.

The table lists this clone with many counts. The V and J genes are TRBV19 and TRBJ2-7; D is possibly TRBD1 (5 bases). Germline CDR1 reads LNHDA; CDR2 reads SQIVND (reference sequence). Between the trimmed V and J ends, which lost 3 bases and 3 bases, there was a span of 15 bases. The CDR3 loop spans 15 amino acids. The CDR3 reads CASSIGRGSDYEQYF. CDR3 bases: TGTGCCAGTAGTATTGGTAGGGGCAGTGACTACGAGCAGTACTTC.